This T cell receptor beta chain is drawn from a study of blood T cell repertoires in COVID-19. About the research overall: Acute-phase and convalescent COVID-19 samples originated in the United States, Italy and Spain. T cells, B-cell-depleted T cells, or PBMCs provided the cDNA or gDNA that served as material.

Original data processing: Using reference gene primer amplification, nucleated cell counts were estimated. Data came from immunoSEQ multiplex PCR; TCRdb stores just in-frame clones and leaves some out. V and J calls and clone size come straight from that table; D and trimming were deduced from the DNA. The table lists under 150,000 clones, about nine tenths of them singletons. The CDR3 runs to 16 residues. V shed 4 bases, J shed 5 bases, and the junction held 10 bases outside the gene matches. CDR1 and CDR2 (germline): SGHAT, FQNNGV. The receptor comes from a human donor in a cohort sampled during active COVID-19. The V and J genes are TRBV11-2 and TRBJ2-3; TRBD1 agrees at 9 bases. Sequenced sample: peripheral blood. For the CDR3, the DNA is TGTGCCAGCAGCTCAGACCGGGACAGGGTAGAAGATACGCAGTATTTT. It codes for CASSSDRDRVEDTQYF.